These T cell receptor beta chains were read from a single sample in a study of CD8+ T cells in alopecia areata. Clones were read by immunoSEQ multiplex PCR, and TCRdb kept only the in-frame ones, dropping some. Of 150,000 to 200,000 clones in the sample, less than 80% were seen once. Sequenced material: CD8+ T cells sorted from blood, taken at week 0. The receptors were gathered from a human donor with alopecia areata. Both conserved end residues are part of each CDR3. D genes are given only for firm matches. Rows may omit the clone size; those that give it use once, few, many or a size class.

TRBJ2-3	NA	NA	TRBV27	CASSLIGSHISHTDTQYF	TGTGCCAGCAGTTTGATAGGATCCCACATCAGTCACACAGATACGCAGTATTTT
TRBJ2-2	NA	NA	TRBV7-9	CASSVVSNTGELFF	TGTGCCAGCAGCGTCGTGTCGAACACCGGGGAGCTGTTTTTT
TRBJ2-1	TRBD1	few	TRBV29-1	CSVTGAWNEQFF	TGCAGCGTAACAGGGGCTTGGAATGAGCAGTTCTTC
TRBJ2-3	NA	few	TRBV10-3	CAIPGGQADTQYF	TGTGCCATCCCCGGGGGCCAGGCAGATACGCAGTATTTT
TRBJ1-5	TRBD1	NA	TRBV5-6	CASSVQTGGVNQPQHF	TGTGCCAGCAGCGTACAAACAGGGGGCGTCAATCAGCCCCAGCATTTT
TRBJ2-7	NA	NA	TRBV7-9	CASSLEAGTGYEQYF	TGTGCCAGCAGCTTGGAGGCGGGGACTGGCTACGAGCAGTACTTC
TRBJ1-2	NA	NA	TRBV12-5	CASGLRGIGGYTF	TGTGCTAGTGGTTTGAGGGGGATAGGAGGCTACACCTTC
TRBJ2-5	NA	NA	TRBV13	CASSPTGVSGPQETQYF	TGTGCCAGCAGCCCCACGGGGGTTAGCGGACCTCAAGAGACCCAGTACTTC
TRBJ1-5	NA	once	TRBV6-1	CASSEVYQPQHF	TGTGCCAGCAGTGAAGTCTATCAGCCCCAGCATTTT
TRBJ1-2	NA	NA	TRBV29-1	CSARGSSYGYTF	TGCAGCGCGCGGGGGTCTTCCTATGGCTACACCTTC
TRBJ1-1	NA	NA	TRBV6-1	CASSELGGTNTEAFF	TGTGCCAGCAGTGAATTGGGGGGAACAAACACTGAAGCTTTCTTT
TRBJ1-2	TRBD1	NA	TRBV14	CASSLWDRGDVYGYTF	TGTGCCAGCAGCTTATGGGACAGGGGTGATGTCTATGGCTACACCTTC
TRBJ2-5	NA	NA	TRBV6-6	CASTPFLNQETQYF	TGTGCCAGCACTCCCTTTTTGAACCAAGAGACCCAGTACTTC
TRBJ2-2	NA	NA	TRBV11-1	CASSYRNTGELFF	TGTGCCAGCAGCTATAGAAACACCGGGGAGCTGTTTTTT
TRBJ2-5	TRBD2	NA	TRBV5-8	CASSTPGGPQETQYF	TGTGCCAGCAGCACCCCGGGAGGGCCCCAAGAGACCCAGTACTTC
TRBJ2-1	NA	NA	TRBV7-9	CASSLDGASDEQFF	TGTGCCAGCAGCTTAGACGGGGCCAGCGATGAGCAGTTCTTC
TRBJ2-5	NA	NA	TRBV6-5	CASSYSIGSGGTQYF	TGTGCCAGCAGTTATTCAATAGGGAGCGGAGGGACCCAGTACTTC
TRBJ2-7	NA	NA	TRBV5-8	CASSPGSNPYEQYF	TGTGCCAGCAGCCCTGGGTCGAACCCCTACGAGCAGTACTTC
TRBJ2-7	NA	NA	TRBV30	CALDLSSYEQYF	TGTGCCTTGGACCTGAGCTCCTACGAGCAGTACTTC
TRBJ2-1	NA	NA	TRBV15	CATGQGSGNEQFF	TGTGCCACCGGTCAGGGGTCCGGCAATGAGCAGTTCTTC
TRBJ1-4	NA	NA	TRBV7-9	CVSSSGGGGEKLFF	TGTGTCAGCAGCTCGGGAGGGGGAGGCGAAAAACTGTTTTTT
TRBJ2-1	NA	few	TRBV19	CASSIGQPHHYNEQFF	TGTGCCAGTAGTATAGGTCAGCCCCATCACTACAATGAGCAGTTCTTC
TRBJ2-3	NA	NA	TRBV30	CAWRSGTGSTDTQYF	TGTGCCTGGCGATCGGGGACGGGTAGCACAGATACGCAGTATTTT
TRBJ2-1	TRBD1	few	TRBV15	CATSRDQRDRDYNEQFF	TGTGCCACCAGCAGAGATCAGCGGGACAGGGACTACAATGAGCAGTTCTTC
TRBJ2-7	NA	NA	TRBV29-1	CSVEADYEQYF	TGCAGCGTTGAAGCCGACTACGAGCAGTACTTC
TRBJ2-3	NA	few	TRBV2	CASNGGGKQGDTQYF	TGTGCCAGCAACGGTGGGGGGAAACAGGGAGATACGCAGTATTTT
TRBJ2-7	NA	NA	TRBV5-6	CASSLEDNEQYF	TGTGCCAGCAGCTTGGAAGACAACGAGCAGTACTTC
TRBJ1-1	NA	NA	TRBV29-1	CSVFRGNTEAFF	TGCAGCGTGTTCAGGGGGAACACTGAAGCTTTCTTT
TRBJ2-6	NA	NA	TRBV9	CASSLGAGANVLTF	TGTGCCAGCAGCCTGGGCGCCGGGGCCAACGTCCTGACTTTC
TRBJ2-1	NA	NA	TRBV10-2	CASSPGLSNEQFF	TGCGCCAGCAGTCCCGGCTTGAGCAATGAGCAGTTCTTC
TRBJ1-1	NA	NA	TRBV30	CAWSSEQGSTMNTEAFF	TGTGCCTGGAGCTCAGAGCAGGGGAGTACGATGAACACTGAAGCTTTCTTT
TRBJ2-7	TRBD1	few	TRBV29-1	CSAEGQGTYEQYF	TGCAGCGCCGAGGGACAGGGAACCTACGAGCAGTACTTC
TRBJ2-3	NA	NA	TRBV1	CTSSPNGDRGISTDTQYF	TGCACCAGCAGCCCTAACGGTGACAGGGGGATTAGCACAGATACGCAGTATTTT
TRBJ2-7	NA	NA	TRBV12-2	CASRRQGSYEQYF	TGTGCAAGTCGACGACAGGGATCCTACGAGCAGTACTTC